A single sample is the source of the 10 T cell receptor beta chains below, sequenced in a study of T cell responses to AZD1222 COVID-19 vaccine. Some clones are missing from TCRdb's copy, which holds only in-frame ones; the method was immunoSEQ multiplex PCR. The profile shows some 120,000 clones, roughly 84% of them singletons. The sequencing here drew on peripheral blood, taken 28 days after the second AZD1222 dose. The source of these receptors is an adult who received the AZD1222 COVID-19 vaccine.

The V and J genes are TRBV10-2 and TRBJ2-7; a weak D match, TRBD1 (6 bases). Germline CDR1 WSHSY, CDR2 SAAADI. The CDR3 covers 12 residues. V was trimmed by 9 bases and J by 2 bases, leaving 11 bases between them. CDR3 sequence: CASKDRAYEQYF. The CDR3 DNA reads TGCGCCAGTAAGGACAGAGCCTACGAGCAGTACTTC.

The chain carries TRBV5-4 and TRBJ1-1, with D perhaps matching TRBD1 (6 bases). Germline V gene sequence: CDR1 SGHNT, CDR2 YYREEE (reference sequence). Trimming took 0 bases from V and 4 from J, leaving 19 bases between them. The CDR3 is 17 amino acids. CDR3 in amino acids: CASSLDKVRGVSTEAFF. The CDR3, as DNA: TGTGCCAGCAGCTTGGATAAGGTCAGGGGTGTGAGCACTGAAGCTTTCTTT.

This clone was picked up one time. The chain has TRBV6-5 and TRBJ1-6, with D possibly matching TRBD1 (6 bases). CDR3 length equals 14 residues. V lost 5 bases, J lost 5 bases, and 10 bases lay in between. Germline V gene data show CDR1 as MNHEY and CDR2 as SVGAGI. For the CDR3, the DNA is TGTGCCAGCAGTAGCGGGGGGCATAATTCACCCCTCCACTTT. This sequence encodes CASSSGGHNSPLHF.

This sequence joins TRBV9 and TRBJ1-2, with D tentatively TRBD1 (5 bases). V was trimmed by 0 bases and J by 4 bases, leaving 16 bases between them. The CDR3 consists of 16 residues. Germline V gene data show CDR1 as SGDLS and CDR2 as YYNGEE. CDR3 sequence reads: CASSVEWGGGLYGYTF. The CDR3 region has the DNA TGTGCCAGCAGCGTAGAATGGGGGGGAGGTCTCTATGGCTACACCTTC.

The chain joins TRBV10-3 to TRBJ1-2, with D perhaps matching TRBD1 (5 bases). The germline gives CDR1 ENHRY, CDR2 SYGVKD. The length of the CDR3 is 13 residues. V lost 10 bases to trimming and J lost 2 bases, with 14 bases between them. The DNA for the CDR3 is TGTGCCAACCTCCGGGGACCGAACTATGGCTACACCTTC. Translation: CANLRGPNYGYTF.

The rearrangement joins TRBV19 to TRBJ1-5, with 10 positions matching TRBD1. The germline V gene encodes CDR1 LNHDA and CDR2 SQIVND (reference sequence). The CDR3 loop spans 20 amino acids. The trim removed 7 bases at V and 6 bases at J, leaving 24 bases unmatched. CDR3 sequence reads: CASTVTGTGEVIRAGQPQHF. As DNA, the CDR3 is TGTGCCAGTACCGTCACCGGGACAGGGGAGGTGATTAGGGCCGGTCAGCCCCAGCATTTT.

The chain employs TRBV6-6 and TRBJ2-7; weak D call: TRBD1 (6 bases). Germline CDR1 is MNHNY and CDR2 is SVGAGI (reference sequence). This CDR3 has 14 amino acids. Trimming removed 5 bases from V and 6 bases from J, with 17 bases in between. CDR3 in amino acids: CASSRQALSGEQYF. The CDR3 region has the DNA TGTGCCAGCAGTAGACAGGCGCTTAGTGGCGAGCAGTACTTC.

The chain has TRBV7-9 and TRBJ1-1, with 9 bases matching TRBD1. V shed 6 bases and J 4 bases; nucleotides not matched to a gene: 12. The CDR3 extends over 16 amino acids. The germline CDR1 and CDR2 sequences are SEHNR and FQNEAQ (reference sequence). For the CDR3, the DNA is TGTGCCAGCAGTATCGGGACAGGGAGAGCCAGCACTGAAGCTTTCTTT. Amino acid sequence: CASSIGTGRASTEAFF.

The chain carries TRBV30 and TRBJ2-3; D uncertain. The CDR3 has 12 amino acids. CDR1 is GTSNPN and CDR2 is SVGIG in the germline V gene (reference sequence). Trimming removed 2 bases from V and 0 bases from J, with 3 bases in between. The CDR3 sequence: CAWSLSTDTQYF. CDR3 nucleotides: TGTGCCTGGAGTCTCAGCACAGATACGCAGTATTTT.

The V gene is TRBV6-2 or TRBV6-3, the J gene TRBJ2-3, with 7 bases identical to TRBD2. The CDR3 has 15 amino acids. Unmatched junction bases numbered 6, after V lost 4 bases and J lost 2 bases. CDR1 and CDR2 (germline): MNHEY, SVGEGT. The CDR3 sequence is CASSSAGTFTDTQYF. CDR3 DNA sequence: TGTGCCAGCAGTTCAGCGGGGACCTTCACAGATACGCAGTATTTT.